This T cell receptor (beta chain) was documented in a study of cytomegalovirus exposure and HLA in healthy donors. There are 13 residues in the CDR3. V lost 1 base, J lost 7 bases, and 2 bases stayed unmatched. CDR1 is SEHNR and CDR2 is FQNEAQ in the germline V gene (reference sequence). Primers for the PCR totalled 60 Vbeta and 13 Jbeta. The repertoire was sequenced with immunoSEQ multiplex PCR; TCRdb's copy has only in-frame clones and lacks some. Counted here are approximately 170,000 clones, 75% to 90% occurring once; the ten biggest clones make up around 4.1%. This rearrangement joins TRBV7-9 to TRBJ1-1; 8 bases map to TRBD1. Source material: PBMCs. The clonotype comes from a man aged 50 or older in good health and CMV-seropositive. In nucleotides, the CDR3 is TGTGCCAGCAGCTTAGTCGACAGGGGTGAAGCTTTCTTT. Its protein is CASSLVDRGEAFF.